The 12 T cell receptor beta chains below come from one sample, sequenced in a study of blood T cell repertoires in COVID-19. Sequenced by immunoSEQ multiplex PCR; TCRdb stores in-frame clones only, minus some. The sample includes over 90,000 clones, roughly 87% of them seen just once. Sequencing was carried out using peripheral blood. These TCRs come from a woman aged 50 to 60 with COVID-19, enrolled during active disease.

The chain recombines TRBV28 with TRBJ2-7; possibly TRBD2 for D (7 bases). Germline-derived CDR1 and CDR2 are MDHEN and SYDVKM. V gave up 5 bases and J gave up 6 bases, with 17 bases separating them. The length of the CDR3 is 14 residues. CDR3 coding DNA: TGTGCCAGCAGTCCCACGGGGGGCAGGTCCGAGCAGTACTTC. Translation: CASSPTGGRSEQYF. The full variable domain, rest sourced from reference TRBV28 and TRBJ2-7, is DVKVTQSSRYLVKRTGEKVFLECVQDMDHENMFWYRQDPGLGLRLIYFSYDVKMKEKGDIPEGYSVSREKKERFSLILESASTNQTSMYLCASSPTGGRSEQYFGPGTRLTVT.

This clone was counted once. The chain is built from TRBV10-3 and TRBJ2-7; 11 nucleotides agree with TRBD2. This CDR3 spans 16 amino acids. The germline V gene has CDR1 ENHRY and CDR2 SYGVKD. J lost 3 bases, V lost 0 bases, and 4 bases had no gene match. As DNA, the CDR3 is TGTGCCATCAGTGAGTCCCCTAGCGGGGGGTTCTACGAGCAGTACTTC. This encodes CAISESPSGGFYEQYF.

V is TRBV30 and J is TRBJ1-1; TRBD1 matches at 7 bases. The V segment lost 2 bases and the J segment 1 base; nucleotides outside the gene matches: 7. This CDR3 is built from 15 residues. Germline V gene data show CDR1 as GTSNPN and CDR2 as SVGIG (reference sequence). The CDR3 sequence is CAWSPPGQRNTEAFF. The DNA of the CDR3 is TGTGCCTGGAGTCCCCCGGGACAGAGGAACACTGAAGCTTTCTTT.

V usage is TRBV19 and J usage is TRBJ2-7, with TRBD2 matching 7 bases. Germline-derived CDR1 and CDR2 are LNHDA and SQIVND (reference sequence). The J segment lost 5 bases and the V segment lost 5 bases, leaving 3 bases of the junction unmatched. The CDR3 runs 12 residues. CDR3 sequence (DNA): TGTGCCAGTAGTGCGGCGGGGGACGAGCAGTACTTC. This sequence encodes CASSAAGDEQYF.

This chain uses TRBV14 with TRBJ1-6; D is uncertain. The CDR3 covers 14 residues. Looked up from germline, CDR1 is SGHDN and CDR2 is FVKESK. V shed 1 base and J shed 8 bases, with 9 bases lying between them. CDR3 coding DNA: TGTGCCAGCAGCCAAGGGGAGTTCTATTCACCCCTCCACTTT. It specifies CASSQGEFYSPLHF. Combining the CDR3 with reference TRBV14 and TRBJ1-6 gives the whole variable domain EAGVTQFPSHSVIEKGQTVTLRCDPISGHDNLYWYRRVMGKEIKFLLHFVKESKQDESGMPNNRFLAERTGGTYSTLKVQPAELEDSGVYFCASSQGEFYSPLHFGNGTRLTVT.

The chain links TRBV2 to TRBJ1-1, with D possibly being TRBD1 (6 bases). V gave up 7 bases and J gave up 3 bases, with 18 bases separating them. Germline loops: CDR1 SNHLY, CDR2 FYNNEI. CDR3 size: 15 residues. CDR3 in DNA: TGTGCCAGCACCCGGGACAAAATCTCTTACACTGAAGCTTTCTTT. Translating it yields CASTRDKISYTEAFF.

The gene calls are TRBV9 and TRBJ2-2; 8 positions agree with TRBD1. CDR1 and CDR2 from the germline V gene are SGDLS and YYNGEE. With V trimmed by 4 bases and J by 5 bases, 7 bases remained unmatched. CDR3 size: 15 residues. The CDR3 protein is CASSLTGVETGELFF. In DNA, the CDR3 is TGTGCCAGCAGCCTGACAGGGGTCGAGACCGGGGAGCTGTTTTTT.

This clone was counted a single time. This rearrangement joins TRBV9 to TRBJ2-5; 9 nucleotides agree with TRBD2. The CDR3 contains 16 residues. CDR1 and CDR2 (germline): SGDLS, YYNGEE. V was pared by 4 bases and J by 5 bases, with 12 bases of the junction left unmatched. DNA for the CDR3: TGTGCCAGCAGCCGTGCTGGGCGGGGGGGCGTTGAGACCCAGTACTTC. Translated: CASSRAGRGGVETQYF.

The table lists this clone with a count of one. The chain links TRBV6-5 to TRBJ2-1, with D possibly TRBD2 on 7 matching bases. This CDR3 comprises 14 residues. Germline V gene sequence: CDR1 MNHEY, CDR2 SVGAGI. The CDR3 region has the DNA TGTGCACTAAGGGGGGGAATATTTGACAATGAGCAGTTCTTC. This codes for CALRGGIFDNEQFF.

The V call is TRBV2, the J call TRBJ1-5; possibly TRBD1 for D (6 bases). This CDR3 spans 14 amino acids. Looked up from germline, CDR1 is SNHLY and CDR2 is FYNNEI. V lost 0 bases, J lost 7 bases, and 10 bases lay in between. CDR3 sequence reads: CASSEANRDQPQHF. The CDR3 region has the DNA TGTGCCAGCAGTGAAGCAAACAGGGACCAGCCCCAGCATTTT. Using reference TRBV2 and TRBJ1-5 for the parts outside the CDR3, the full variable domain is EPEVTQTPSHQVTQMGQEVILRCVPISNHLYFYWYRQILGQKVEFLVSFYNNEISEKSEIFDDQFSVERPDGSNFTLKIRSTKLEDSAMYFCASSEANRDQPQHFGDGTRLSIL.

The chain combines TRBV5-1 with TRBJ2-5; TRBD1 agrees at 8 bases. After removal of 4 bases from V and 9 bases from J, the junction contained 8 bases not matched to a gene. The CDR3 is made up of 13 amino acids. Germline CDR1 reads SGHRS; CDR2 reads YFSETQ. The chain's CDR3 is CASSPDRGGSQYF. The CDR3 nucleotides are TGCGCCAGCAGCCCCGACAGGGGTGGGTCCCAGTACTTC.

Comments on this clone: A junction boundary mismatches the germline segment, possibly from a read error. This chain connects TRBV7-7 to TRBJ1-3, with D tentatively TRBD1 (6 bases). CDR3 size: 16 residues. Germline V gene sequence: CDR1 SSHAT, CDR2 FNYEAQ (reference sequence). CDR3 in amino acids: CASSPGLTGTGNTIYF. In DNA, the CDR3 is TGTGCTAGCAGCCCCGGCCTCACAGGGACTGGAAACACCATATATTTT. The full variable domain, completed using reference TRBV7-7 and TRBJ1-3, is GAGVSQSPRYKVTKRGQDVTLRCDPISSHATLYWYQQALGQGPEFLTYFNYEAQPDKSGLPSDRFSAERPEGSISTLTIQRTEQRDSAMYRCASSPGLTGTGNTIYFGEGSWLTVV.